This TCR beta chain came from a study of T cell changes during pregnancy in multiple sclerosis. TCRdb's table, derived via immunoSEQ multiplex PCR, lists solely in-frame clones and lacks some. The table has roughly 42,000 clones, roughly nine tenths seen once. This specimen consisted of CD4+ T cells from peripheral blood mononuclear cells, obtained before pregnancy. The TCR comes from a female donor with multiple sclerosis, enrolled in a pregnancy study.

The CDR3 loop reads CASSLAETGGKLFF. The CDR3 DNA reads as TGTGCCAGCAGCTTAGCCGAAACAGGGGGCAAACTGTTTTTT. The chain joins TRBV7-9 to TRBJ1-4; TRBD1 matches at 9 bases. V was clipped by 0 bases and J by 11 bases; unmatched bases: 4. Germline V gives CDR1 SEHNR, CDR2 FQNEAQ (reference sequence). This CDR3 region has 14 residues.